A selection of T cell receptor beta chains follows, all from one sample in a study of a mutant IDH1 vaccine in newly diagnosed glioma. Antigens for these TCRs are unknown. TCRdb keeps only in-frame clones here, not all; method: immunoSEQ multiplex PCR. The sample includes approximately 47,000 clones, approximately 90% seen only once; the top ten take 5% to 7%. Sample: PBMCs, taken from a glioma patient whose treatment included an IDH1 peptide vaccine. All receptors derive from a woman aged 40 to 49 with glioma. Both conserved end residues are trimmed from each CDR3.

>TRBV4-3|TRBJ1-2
ASSQESGSSNYGYT
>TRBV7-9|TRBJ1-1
ASSFSGTRAF
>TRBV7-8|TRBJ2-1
ASTRGGSGGGSNEQF
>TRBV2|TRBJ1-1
ASTLRDSVIGEAF
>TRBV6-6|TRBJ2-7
ASSGTYSSYEQY
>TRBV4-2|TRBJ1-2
ASSQDDRPNYGYT
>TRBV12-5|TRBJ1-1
ASGDPGQGATEAF
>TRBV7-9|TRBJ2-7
ATSSPQQAGGTPYEQY
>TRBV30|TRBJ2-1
AWSGGLAGGSEQF
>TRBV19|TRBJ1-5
ASAVMKGSNQPQH
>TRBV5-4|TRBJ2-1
ASSLGSINEQF
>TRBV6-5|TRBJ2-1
ASSYNGYNEQF
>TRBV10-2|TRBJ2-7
ASRGLAGRSYEQY
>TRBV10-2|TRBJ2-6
ASRGYRSGANVLT
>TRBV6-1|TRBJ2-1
ASSDSGRVPDEQF
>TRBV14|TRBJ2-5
ASSQDFLAGLQETQY
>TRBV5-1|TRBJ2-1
ASRSAGAGEQF
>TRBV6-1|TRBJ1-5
ASGTGNQPQH
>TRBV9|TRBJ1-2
ASSDTNYGYT
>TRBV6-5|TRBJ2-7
ASSFQGRGGNEQY
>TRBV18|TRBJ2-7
ASSFTGPPPDEQY
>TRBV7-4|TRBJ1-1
ARINRDNTEAF
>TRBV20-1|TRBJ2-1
SAITYNEQF